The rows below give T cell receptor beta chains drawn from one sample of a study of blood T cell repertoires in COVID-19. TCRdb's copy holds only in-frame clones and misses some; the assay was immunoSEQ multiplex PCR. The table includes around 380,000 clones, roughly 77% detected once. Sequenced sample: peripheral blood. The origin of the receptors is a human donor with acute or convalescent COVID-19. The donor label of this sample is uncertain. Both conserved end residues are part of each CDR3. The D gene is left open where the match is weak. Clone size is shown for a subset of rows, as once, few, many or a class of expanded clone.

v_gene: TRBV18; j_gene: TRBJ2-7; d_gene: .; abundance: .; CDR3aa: CASSRTASYEQYF; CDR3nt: TGTGCCAGCTCCAGGACAGCCTCCTACGAGCAGTACTTC
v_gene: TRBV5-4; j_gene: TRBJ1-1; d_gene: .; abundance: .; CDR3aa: CASSLHSTEAFF; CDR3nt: TGTGCCAGCAGCTTGCACAGCACTGAAGCTTTCTTT
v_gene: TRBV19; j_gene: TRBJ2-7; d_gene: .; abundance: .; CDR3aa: CASSMAGYEQYF; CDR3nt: TGTGCCAGTAGTATGGCGGGGTACGAGCAGTACTTC
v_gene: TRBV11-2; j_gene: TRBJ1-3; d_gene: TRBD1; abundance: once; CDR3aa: CASSPDRRNTIYF; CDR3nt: TGTGCCAGCAGCCCGGACAGGAGAAACACCATATATTTT
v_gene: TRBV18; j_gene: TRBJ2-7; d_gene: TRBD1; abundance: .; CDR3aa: CASSPLGQGGYEQYF; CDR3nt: TGTGCCAGCTCACCACTGGGACAGGGGGGCTACGAGCAGTACTTC
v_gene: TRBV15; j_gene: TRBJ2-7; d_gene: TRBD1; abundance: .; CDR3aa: CATSRERGGTGNYEQYF; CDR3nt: TGTGCCACCAGCAGAGAGAGGGGCGGGACAGGGAATTACGAGCAGTACTTC
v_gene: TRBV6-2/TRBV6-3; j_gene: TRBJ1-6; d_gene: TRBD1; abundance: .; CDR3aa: CASSYSWTGNSPLHF; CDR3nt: TGTGCCAGCAGTTACTCGTGGACAGGGAATTCACCCCTCCACTTT
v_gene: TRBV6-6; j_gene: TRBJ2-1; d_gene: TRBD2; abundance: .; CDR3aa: CASSPPGVSGGVNEQFF; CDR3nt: TGTGCCAGCAGTCCCCCGGGGGTTAGCGGGGGAGTTAATGAGCAGTTCTTC
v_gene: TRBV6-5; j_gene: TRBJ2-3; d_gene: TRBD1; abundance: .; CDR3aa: CASSYRTGGRDTQYF; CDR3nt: TGTGCCAGCAGTTACCGGACAGGGGGCAGAGATACGCAGTATTTT
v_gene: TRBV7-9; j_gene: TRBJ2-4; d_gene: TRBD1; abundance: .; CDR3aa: CASSGQGVTKNIQYF; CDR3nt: TGTGCCAGCAGCGGACAGGGGGTAACCAAAAACATTCAGTACTTC
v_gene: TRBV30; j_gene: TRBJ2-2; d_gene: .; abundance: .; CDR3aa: CAWSAGLQYTGELFF; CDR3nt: TGTGCCTGGAGTGCTGGACTCCAGTACACCGGGGAGCTGTTTTTT
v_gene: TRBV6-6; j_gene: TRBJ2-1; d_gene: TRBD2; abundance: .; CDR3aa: CASSPTAHRAGGPVNEQFF; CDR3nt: TGTGCCAGCAGTCCCACCGCTCATCGAGCGGGGGGGCCTGTCAATGAGCAGTTCTTC
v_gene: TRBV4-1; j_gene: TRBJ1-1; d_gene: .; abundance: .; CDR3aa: CASSPQNRVSMNTEAFF; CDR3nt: TGCGCCAGCAGCCCCCAGAACCGGGTCAGCATGAACACTGAAGCTTTCTTT
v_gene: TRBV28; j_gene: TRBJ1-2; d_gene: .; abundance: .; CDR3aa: CASSLLGGGYTF; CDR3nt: TGTGCCAGCAGTTTGTTAGGGGGTGGCTACACCTTC
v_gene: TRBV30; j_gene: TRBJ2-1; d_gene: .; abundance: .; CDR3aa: CAWSANRFTVWGEQFF; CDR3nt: TGTGCCTGGAGTGCTAACAGGTTCACCGTTTGGGGTGAGCAGTTCTTC
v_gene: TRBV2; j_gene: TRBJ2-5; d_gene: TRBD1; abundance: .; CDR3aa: CASSDGTGGTTQYF; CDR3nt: TGTGCCAGCAGTGACGGGACAGGGGGTACGACCCAGTACTTC
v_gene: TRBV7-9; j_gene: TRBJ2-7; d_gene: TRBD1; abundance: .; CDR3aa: CASSGGDRIYEQYF; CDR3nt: TGTGCCAGCAGCGGCGGGGACAGGATCTACGAGCAGTACTTC
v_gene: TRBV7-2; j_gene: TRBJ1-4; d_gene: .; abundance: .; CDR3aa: CASTQSGTLGEKLFF; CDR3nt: TGTGCCAGCACTCAATCCGGGACACTCGGTGAAAAACTGTTTTTT
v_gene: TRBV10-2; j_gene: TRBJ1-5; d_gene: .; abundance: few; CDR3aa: CASSGQIHQPQHF; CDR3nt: TGCGCCAGCAGCGGACAGATTCATCAGCCCCAGCATTTT
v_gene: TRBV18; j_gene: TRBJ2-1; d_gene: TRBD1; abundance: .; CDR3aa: CASSQGQLVGNEQFF; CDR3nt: TGTGCCAGCTCACAGGGACAGTTGGTAGGGAATGAGCAGTTCTTC
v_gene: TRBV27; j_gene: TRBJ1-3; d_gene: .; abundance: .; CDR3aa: CASSLAGTSGNTIYF; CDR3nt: TGTGCCAGCAGTTTAGCGGGGACTTCTGGAAACACCATATATTTT
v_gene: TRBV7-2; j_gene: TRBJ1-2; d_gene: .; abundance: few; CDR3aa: CASSDRRGSLYGYTF; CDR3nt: TGTGCCAGCAGTGATCGCCGTGGCTCCCTCTATGGCTACACCTTC
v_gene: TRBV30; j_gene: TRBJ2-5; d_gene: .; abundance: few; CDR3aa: CAWRGLQETQYF; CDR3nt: TGTGCCTGGAGGGGACTTCAAGAGACCCAGTACTTC
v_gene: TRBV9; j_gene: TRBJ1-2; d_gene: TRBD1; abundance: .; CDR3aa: CASSVGTGFFGYTF; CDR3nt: TGTGCCAGCAGCGTAGGGACAGGGTTTTTTGGCTACACCTTC
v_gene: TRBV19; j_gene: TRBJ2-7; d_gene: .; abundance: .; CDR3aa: CASSISRDQNEQYF; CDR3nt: TGTGCCAGTAGTATCTCCAGGGATCAGAACGAGCAGTACTTC
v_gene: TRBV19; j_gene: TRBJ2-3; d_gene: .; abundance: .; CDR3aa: CASSVFPSGTDTQYF; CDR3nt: TGTGCCAGTAGTGTCTTCCCCTCAGGCACAGATACGCAGTATTTT
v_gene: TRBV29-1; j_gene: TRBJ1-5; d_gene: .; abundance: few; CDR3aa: CSVGSQPQHF; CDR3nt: TGCAGCGTTGGCAGTCAGCCCCAGCATTTT
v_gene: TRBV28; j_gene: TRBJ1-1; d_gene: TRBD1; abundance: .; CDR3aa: CASDGADRGLGTEAFF; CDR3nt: TGTGCCAGCGACGGGGCGGACAGGGGCTTGGGGACTGAAGCTTTCTTT
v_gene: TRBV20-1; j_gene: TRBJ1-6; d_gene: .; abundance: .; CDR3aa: CSASTPSSPLHF; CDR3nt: TGCAGTGCTAGTACCCCTAGTTCACCCCTCCACTTT
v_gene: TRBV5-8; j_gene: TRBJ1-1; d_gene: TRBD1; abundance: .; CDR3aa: CASSISGTVNTEAFF; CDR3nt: TGTGCCAGCAGCATCTCCGGGACAGTAAACACTGAAGCTTTCTTT
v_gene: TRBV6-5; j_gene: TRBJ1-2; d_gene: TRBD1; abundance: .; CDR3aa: CASSPKYDRVGGYTF; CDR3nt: TGTGCCAGCAGCCCCAAGTACGACAGGGTTGGTGGCTACACCTTC
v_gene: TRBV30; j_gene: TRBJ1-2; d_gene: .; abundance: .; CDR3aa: CAWSILEGISGYTF; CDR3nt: TGTGCCTGGAGTATCCTGGAGGGAATCTCTGGCTACACCTTC
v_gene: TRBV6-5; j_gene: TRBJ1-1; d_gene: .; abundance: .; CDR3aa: CASSQFVALNTEAFF; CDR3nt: TGTGCCAGCAGCCAATTCGTGGCTCTGAACACTGAAGCTTTCTTT
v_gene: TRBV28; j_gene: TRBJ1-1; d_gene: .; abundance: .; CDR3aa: CASSSSTGLAFF; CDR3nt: TGTGCCAGCAGTTCCTCAACAGGGCTAGCTTTCTTT
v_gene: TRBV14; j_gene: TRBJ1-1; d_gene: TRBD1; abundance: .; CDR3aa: CASSQAQGGGTEAFF; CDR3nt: TGTGCCAGCAGCCAAGCCCAGGGGGGTGGCACTGAAGCTTTCTTT
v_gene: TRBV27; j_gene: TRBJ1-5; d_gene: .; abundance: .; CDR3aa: CASSLYLTASGNQPQHF; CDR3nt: TGTGCCAGCAGTTTATATCTGACAGCCTCAGGCAATCAGCCCCAGCATTTT
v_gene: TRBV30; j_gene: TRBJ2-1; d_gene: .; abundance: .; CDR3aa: CAWSRGSYNEQFF; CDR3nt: TGTGCCTGGAGTCGGGGTTCCTACAATGAGCAGTTCTTC
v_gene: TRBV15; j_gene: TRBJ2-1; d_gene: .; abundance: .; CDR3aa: CATSRDNRAAYNEQFF; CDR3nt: TGTGCCACCAGCAGAGATAACAGGGCCGCGTACAATGAGCAGTTCTTC
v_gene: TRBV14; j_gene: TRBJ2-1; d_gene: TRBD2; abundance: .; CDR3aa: CASSQDPTSGRGSLLYNEQFF; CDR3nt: TGTGCCAGCAGCCAAGATCCGACTAGCGGGAGGGGCAGCCTATTGTACAATGAGCAGTTCTTC
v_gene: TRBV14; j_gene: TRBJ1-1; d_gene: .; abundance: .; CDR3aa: CASRPRRGSTEAFF; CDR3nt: TGTGCCAGCAGACCAAGGAGGGGTTCCACTGAAGCTTTCTTT
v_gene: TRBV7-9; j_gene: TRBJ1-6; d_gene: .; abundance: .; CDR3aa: CASSLRGLNNSPLHF; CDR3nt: TGTGCCAGCAGCTTGAGGGGGTTAAATAATTCACCCCTCCACTTT
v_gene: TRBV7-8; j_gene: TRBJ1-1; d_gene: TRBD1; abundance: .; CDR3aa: CASSLVVRGLTEAFF; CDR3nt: TGTGCCAGCAGCTTAGTGGTCAGGGGGCTCACTGAAGCTTTCTTT
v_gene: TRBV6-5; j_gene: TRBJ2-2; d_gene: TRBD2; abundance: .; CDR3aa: CASRGTSGSPGELFF; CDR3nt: TGTGCCAGCAGGGGGACTAGCGGGAGCCCCGGGGAGCTGTTTTTT
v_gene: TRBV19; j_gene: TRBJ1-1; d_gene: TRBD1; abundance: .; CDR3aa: CASSIGWTGGAEAFF; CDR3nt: TGCGCCAGTAGTATCGGGTGGACAGGGGGCGCAGAAGCTTTCTTT
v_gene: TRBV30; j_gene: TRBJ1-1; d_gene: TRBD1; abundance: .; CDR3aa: CAWTLTGGSEAFF; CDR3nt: TGTGCCTGGACTCTGACAGGGGGATCTGAAGCTTTCTTT
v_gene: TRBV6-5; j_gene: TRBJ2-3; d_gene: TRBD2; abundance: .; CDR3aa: CASSYTSGAGTQYF; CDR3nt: TGTGCCAGCAGTTATACTAGCGGGGCTGGGACGCAGTATTTT
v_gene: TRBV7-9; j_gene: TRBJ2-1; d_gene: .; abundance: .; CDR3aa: CASSSSNEQFF; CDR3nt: TGTGCCAGCAGCTCGTCCAATGAGCAGTTCTTC
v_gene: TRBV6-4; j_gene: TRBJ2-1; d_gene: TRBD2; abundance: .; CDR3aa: CASRVSGGNREQFF; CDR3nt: TGTGCCAGCAGAGTAAGCGGGGGTAATCGTGAGCAGTTCTTC
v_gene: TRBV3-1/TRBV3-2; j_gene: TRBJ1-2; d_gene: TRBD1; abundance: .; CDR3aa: CASSQFQTGSNYGYTF; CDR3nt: TGTGCCAGCAGCCAATTCCAGACAGGGAGTAACTATGGCTACACCTTC
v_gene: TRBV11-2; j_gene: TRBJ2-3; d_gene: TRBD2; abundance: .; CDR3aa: CASSSRRGLSGGLRDTQYF; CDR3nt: TGTGCCAGCAGCTCTCGACGAGGCTTGTCGGGAGGACTGAGGGATACGCAGTATTTT
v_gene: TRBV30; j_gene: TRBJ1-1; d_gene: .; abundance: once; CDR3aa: CAWRWGANTEAFF; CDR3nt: TGTGCCTGGAGATGGGGAGCGAACACTGAAGCTTTCTTT
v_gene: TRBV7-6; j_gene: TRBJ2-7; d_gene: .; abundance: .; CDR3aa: CASSLPGVLEQYF; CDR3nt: TGTGCCAGCAGCTTACCAGGGGTGTTGGAACAGTACTTC
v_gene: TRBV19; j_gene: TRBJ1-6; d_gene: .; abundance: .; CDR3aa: CASSDRQDNSPLHF; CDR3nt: TGTGCCAGTAGTGACAGACAGGACAATTCACCCCTCCACTTT
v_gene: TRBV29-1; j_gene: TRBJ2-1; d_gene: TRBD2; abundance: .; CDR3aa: CTSYSGGEQFF; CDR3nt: TGCACCAGTTACTCGGGGGGTGAGCAGTTCTTC
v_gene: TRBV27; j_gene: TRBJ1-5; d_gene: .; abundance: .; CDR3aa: CASSLSHGVNQPQHF; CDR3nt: TGTGCCAGCAGTTTATCTCACGGTGTCAATCAGCCCCAGCATTTT